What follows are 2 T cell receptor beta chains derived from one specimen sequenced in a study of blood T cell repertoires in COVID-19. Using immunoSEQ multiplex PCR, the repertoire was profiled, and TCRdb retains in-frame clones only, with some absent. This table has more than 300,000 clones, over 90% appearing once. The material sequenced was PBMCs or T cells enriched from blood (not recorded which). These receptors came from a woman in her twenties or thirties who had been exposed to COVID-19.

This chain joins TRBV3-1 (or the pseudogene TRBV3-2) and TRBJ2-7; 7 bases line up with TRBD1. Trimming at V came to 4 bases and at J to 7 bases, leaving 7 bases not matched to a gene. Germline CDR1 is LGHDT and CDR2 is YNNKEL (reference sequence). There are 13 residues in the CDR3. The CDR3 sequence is CASSLYRGGEQYF. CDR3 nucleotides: TGTGCCAGCAGCCTATACAGGGGCGGTGAGCAGTACTTC.

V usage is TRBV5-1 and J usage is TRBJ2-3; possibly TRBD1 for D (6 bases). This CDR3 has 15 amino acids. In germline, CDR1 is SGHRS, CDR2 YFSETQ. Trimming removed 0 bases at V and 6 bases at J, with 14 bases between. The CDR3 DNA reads TGCGCCAGCAGCTTGGGACAGGCTGGGAGTGATACGCAGTATTTT. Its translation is CASSLGQAGSDTQYF.